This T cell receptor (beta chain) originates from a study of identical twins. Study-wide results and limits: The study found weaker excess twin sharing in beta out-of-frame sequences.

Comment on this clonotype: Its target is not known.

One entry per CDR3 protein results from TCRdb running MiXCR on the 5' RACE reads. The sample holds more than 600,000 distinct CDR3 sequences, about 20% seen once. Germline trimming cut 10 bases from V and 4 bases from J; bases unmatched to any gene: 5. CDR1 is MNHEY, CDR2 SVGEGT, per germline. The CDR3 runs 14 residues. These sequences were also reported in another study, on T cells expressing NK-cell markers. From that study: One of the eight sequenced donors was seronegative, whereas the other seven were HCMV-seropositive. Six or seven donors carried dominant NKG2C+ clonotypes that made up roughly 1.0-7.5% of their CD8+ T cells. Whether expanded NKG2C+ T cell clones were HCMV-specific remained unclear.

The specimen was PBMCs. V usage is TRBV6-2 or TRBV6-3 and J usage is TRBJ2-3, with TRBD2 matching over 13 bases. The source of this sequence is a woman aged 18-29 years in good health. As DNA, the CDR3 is TGTGCCACCGGACTAGCGGGAGTTGCAGATACGCAGTATTTT. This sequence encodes CATGLAGVADTQYF.